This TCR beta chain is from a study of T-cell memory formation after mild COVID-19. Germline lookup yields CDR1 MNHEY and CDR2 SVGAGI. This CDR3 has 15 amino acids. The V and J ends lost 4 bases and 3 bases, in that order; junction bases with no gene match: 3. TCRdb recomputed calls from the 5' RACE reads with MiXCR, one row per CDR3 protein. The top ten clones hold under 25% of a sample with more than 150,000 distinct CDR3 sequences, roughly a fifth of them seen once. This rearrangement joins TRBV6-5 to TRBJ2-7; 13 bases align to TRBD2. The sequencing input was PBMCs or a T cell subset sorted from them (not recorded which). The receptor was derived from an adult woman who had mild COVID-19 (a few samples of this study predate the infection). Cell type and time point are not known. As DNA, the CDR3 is TGTGCCAGCAGTTTAAGGACTAGCGGGAGCTACGAGCAGTACTTC. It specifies CASSLRTSGSYEQYF.